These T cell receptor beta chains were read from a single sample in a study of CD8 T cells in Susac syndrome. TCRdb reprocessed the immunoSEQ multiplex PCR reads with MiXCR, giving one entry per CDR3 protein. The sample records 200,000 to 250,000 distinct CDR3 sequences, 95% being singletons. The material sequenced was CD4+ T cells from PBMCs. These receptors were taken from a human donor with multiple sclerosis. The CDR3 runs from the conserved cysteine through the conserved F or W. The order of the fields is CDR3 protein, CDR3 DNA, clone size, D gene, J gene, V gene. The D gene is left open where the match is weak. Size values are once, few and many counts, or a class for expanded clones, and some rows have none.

CASMGIDYSPLHF TGTGCCAGCATGGGCATTGATTATTCACCCCTCCACTTT . . TRBJ1-6 TRBV28
CASSLLGGQPQHF TGTGCCAGCAGTTTATTGGGCGGTCAGCCCCAGCATTTT few . TRBJ1-5 TRBV27
CSASPGTGSIYEQYF TGCAGTGCTAGCCCCGGGACAGGGTCAATCTACGAGCAGTACTTC . TRBD1 TRBJ2-7 TRBV20-1
CATSRSGGTYEQYF TGTGCCACCAGCAGAAGCGGGGGTACCTACGAGCAGTACTTC . TRBD2 TRBJ2-7 TRBV15
CASSTRYTGNQPQHF TGCGCCAGCAGCACTCGATATACAGGGAATCAGCCCCAGCATTTT . . TRBJ1-5 TRBV4-1
CASSGQNQETQYF TGTGCCAGTTCCGGACAGAATCAAGAGACCCAGTACTTC . . TRBJ2-5 TRBV19
CASSLQRNYNEQFF TGTGCCAGCAGCTTACAGCGCAACTACAATGAGCAGTTCTTC . . TRBJ2-1 TRBV7-2
CSVRSGRGEQFF TGCAGCGTCCGTAGCGGGCGGGGTGAGCAGTTCTTC . TRBD2 TRBJ2-1 TRBV29-1
CASSRLAGQGEQFF TGTGCCAGCAGCCGACTAGCGGGACAAGGCGAGCAGTTCTTC . TRBD2 TRBJ2-1 TRBV6-5
CASSQGWGSTDTQYF TGTGCCAGCAGCCAAGGGTGGGGAAGCACAGATACGCAGTATTTT . . TRBJ2-3 TRBV3-1
CASSRGYDQPQHF TGTGCCAGCTCAAGGGGTTACGACCAGCCCCAGCATTTT . . TRBJ1-5 TRBV18
CASSDRQPQHF TGTGCCAGTAGTGACCGTCAGCCCCAGCATTTT . . TRBJ1-5 TRBV19
CASSLRTTTIEQFF TGTGCCAGCAGCCTGAGGACCACAACAATTGAGCAGTTCTTC . . TRBJ2-1 TRBV3-1
CSVAGRMENTGELFF TGCAGCGTTGCCGGACGGATGGAGAACACCGGGGAGCTGTTTTTT . . TRBJ2-2 TRBV29-1
CASSPGGPVPFEQYF TGCGCCAGCAGCCCCGGGGGGCCTGTCCCGTTCGAGCAGTACTTC . . TRBJ2-7 TRBV5-1
CSANPPLGVQGGNIQYF TGCAGTGCCAATCCCCCCCTTGGTGTACAGGGGGGAAACATTCAGTACTTC . TRBD1 TRBJ2-4 TRBV20-1
CASSLGGRVPLGGYTF TGTGCCAGCAGCTTGGGTGGGAGGGTGCCCCTCGGCGGCTACACCTTC . . TRBJ1-2 TRBV5-4
CATNPGQGAYEQYF TGTGCCACCAACCCGGGACAGGGGGCCTACGAGCAGTACTTC . TRBD1 TRBJ2-7 TRBV10-3
CASSVSTSNYGYTF TGTGCCAGCAGCGTTAGCACTTCTAACTATGGCTACACCTTC . . TRBJ1-2 TRBV9
CSAGRGFNGYTF TGCAGTGCCGGCAGGGGGTTTAATGGCTACACCTTC . TRBD1 TRBJ1-2 TRBV20-1
CASSSRTRGGATQYF TGTGCCAGCAGCTCCCGGACTCGCGGGGGGGCAACGCAGTATTTT . TRBD2 TRBJ2-3 TRBV13
CASTGGRVNTEAFF TGCGCCAGCACCGGGGGCAGGGTGAACACTGAAGCTTTCTTT . . TRBJ1-1 TRBV23-1
CASSLASGVQTQYF TGTGCCAGCAGCTTAGCTAGCGGCGTCCAGACCCAGTACTTC . TRBD2 TRBJ2-5 TRBV5-4
CSVGLNQETQYF TGCAGCGTTGGGCTAAACCAAGAGACCCAGTACTTC . . TRBJ2-5 TRBV29-1
CSASRDNGGPLHF TGCAGTGCTAGCCGGGACAACGGGGGTCCCCTCCACTTT . . TRBJ1-6 TRBV20-1
CATSDGGVSNEQFF TGTGCCACCAGTGATGGGGGTGTAAGCAATGAGCAGTTCTTC . . TRBJ2-1 TRBV24-1
CATSRKDGGTQYF TGTGCCACCAGCAGGAAGGACGGTGGGACCCAGTACTTC once . TRBJ2-5 TRBV15
CAITGTVDENIQYF TGTGCCATAACCGGGACAGTTGACGAAAACATTCAGTACTTC . TRBD1 TRBJ2-4 TRBV28
CASTDRDLNYGYTF TGTGCCAGCACAGACAGAGACCTTAACTATGGCTACACCTTC once . TRBJ1-2 TRBV11-2
CAEGTPGGSTEAFF TGTGCCGAAGGGACACCCGGAGGATCCACTGAAGCTTTCTTT . . TRBJ1-1 TRBV7-3
CASSPTTSEVWTQYF TGCGCCAGCAGCCCAACGACTAGCGAGGTCTGGACGCAGTATTTT . TRBD2 TRBJ2-3 TRBV4-1
CASSQGYAGGQETQYF TGCGCCAGCAGCCAAGGGTACGCGGGGGGTCAAGAGACCCAGTACTTC . TRBD2 TRBJ2-5 TRBV4-1
CASSQDLPGGTEAFF TGTGCCAGCAGCCAAGATCTACCAGGGGGCACTGAAGCTTTCTTT . TRBD1 TRBJ1-1 TRBV3-1
CSVAPGGEKQFF TGCAGCGTGGCCCCCGGGGGGGAAAAGCAGTTCTTC . TRBD2 TRBJ2-1 TRBV29-1
CASRGSGSVHEQYF TGCGCCAGCAGAGGTAGCGGGAGTGTCCACGAGCAGTACTTC . TRBD2 TRBJ2-7 TRBV5-1
CSVEHKGEQYF TGCAGCGTGGAGCATAAGGGCGAGCAGTACTTC . . TRBJ2-7 TRBV29-1
CASSLGQGRSAEAFF TGTGCCAGCAGTTTGGGGCAGGGGAGGAGCGCTGAAGCTTTCTTT . . TRBJ1-1 TRBV12-3/TRBV12-4
CSAQPQINEQFF TGCAGCGCTCAACCGCAAATCAATGAGCAGTTCTTC . . TRBJ2-1 TRBV29-1
CASSFEYRGDYTF TGTGCCAGCAGCTTCGAATACAGGGGAGACTACACCTTC . TRBD1 TRBJ1-2 TRBV7-9
CASSLVFSDTQYF TGTGCCAGCAGTTTGGTTTTCTCAGATACGCAGTATTTT . . TRBJ2-3 TRBV27
CASTERQGFGEQYF TGTGCCAGCACCGAGAGACAGGGATTTGGGGAGCAGTACTTC . TRBD1 TRBJ2-7 TRBV27
CASSLAGGAADNSGANVLTF TGTGCCAGCAGTTTAGCCGGGGGGGCGGCTGACAACTCTGGGGCCAACGTCCTGACTTTC . TRBD2 TRBJ2-6 TRBV27
CASSLDTGGKLFF TGTGCCAGCAGCTTAGACACAGGGGGTAAACTGTTTTTT . TRBD1 TRBJ1-4 TRBV5-6